This passage covers 2 T cell receptor beta chains from one sample sequenced in a study of human T cells and chemical hapten exposure. As for time point: pre-sensitization, week 0. Treatment reported: therapeutic diphenylcyclopropenone sensitization with weekly scalp DPC. TCRdb re-called the RACE reads through MiXCR, storing one row per CDR3 protein. Here the sample spans about 92,000 distinct CDR3 sequences, approximately 9.9% being singletons. The sample in question was whole blood, obtained in connection with sensitization to the hapten diphenylcyclopropenone (DPC). The source is a woman aged 40 to 50 with alopecia areata. Some clones in this sample may be carry-over from other donors' samples.

This clonotype was counted between two and nine times. CDR3 DNA: TGCGCCAGCAGCCAAGATCGGCAGGGAACTGAAGCTTTCTTT. Amino acid sequence: CASSQDRQGTEAFF. V and J are TRBV4-3 and TRBJ1-1; maybe TRBD1 (5 bases). This CDR3 is built from 14 residues. In germline, CDR1 is LGHNA, CDR2 YSLEER. V was pared by 0 bases and J by 5 bases, with 10 bases between.

J is TRBJ2-7 and V is TRBV4-2; D is unresolved. This CDR3 comprises 15 residues. V lost 1 base and J lost 3, with 13 bases in between. CDR1 and CDR2 from the germline V gene are LGHNA and YNFKEQ. CDR3 amino acids: CASSQGRGGHYEQYF. CDR3 in DNA: TGTGCCAGCAGCCAAGGAAGAGGCGGCCACTACGAGCAGTACTTC.